A selection of T cell receptor beta chains follows, all from one sample in a study of OX40 agonist ivuxolimab in advanced cancers. Assay: immunoSEQ multiplex PCR; the TCRdb copy retains only in-frame clones and omits some. Of fewer than 15,000 clones listed, roughly 80% are singletons. This specimen was CD4+ or CD8+ T cells sorted from blood, taken in a trial of the OX40 agonist ivuxolimab. These receptors all come from an adult with an advanced solid tumor such as melanoma, head and neck, liver or kidney cancer. Both conserved end residues are part of each CDR3. A D gene is named only where the DNA matches it firmly. Clone size is not always given. Where it is, it says once, few, many or a class for expanded clones.

J gene: TRBJ2-2; clone size: once; V gene: TRBV6-5; D gene: TRBD2; CDR3 length: 16; CDR3 protein: CASSYSAGGAAGELFF; CDR3 DNA: TGTGCCAGCAGTTACTCTGCCGGGGGGGCCGCCGGGGAGCTGTTTTTT
J gene: TRBJ2-5; clone size: NA; V gene: TRBV2; D gene: TRBD2; CDR3 length: 19; CDR3 protein: CASSEAGTSGGAGKETQYF; CDR3 DNA: TGTGCCAGCAGTGAAGCGGGGACTAGCGGGGGGGCCGGAAAAGAGACCCAGTACTTC
J gene: TRBJ2-1; clone size: NA; V gene: TRBV6-1; D gene: NA; CDR3 length: 16; CDR3 protein: CASSEESGVNYNEQFF; CDR3 DNA: TGTGCCAGCAGTGAAGAATCGGGGGTCAACTACAATGAGCAGTTCTTC
J gene: TRBJ1-1; clone size: NA; V gene: TRBV19; D gene: NA; CDR3 length: 15; CDR3 protein: CASSIFGVANTEAFF; CDR3 DNA: TGTGCCAGTAGTATCTTTGGGGTAGCGAACACTGAAGCTTTCTTT
J gene: TRBJ2-1; clone size: NA; V gene: TRBV9; D gene: TRBD2; CDR3 length: 18; CDR3 protein: CASSAKVAGEGSYNEQFF; CDR3 DNA: TGTGCCAGCAGCGCTAAAGTGGCGGGAGAGGGTTCCTACAATGAGCAGTTCTTC
J gene: TRBJ1-1; clone size: medium-sized; V gene: TRBV11-2; D gene: TRBD1; CDR3 length: 14; CDR3 protein: CASSSGGSNTEAFF; CDR3 DNA: TGTGCCAGCAGCTCAGGGGGCTCTAACACTGAAGCTTTCTTT
J gene: TRBJ2-5; clone size: large; V gene: TRBV14; D gene: NA; CDR3 length: 14; CDR3 protein: CASSQTGFGETQYF; CDR3 DNA: TGTGCCAGCAGCCAAACAGGGTTTGGGGAGACCCAGTACTTC
J gene: TRBJ2-1; clone size: NA; V gene: TRBV19; D gene: NA; CDR3 length: 17; CDR3 protein: CASSRDPPEREGNEQFF; CDR3 DNA: TGTGCCAGTAGTAGGGATCCCCCGGAAAGGGAAGGAAATGAGCAGTTCTTC
J gene: TRBJ1-2; clone size: NA; V gene: TRBV29-1; D gene: NA; CDR3 length: 13; CDR3 protein: CSVLPPDNYGYTF; CDR3 DNA: TGCAGCGTCCTGCCCCCTGACAACTATGGCTACACCTTC
J gene: TRBJ1-2; clone size: once; V gene: TRBV14; D gene: NA; CDR3 length: 17; CDR3 protein: CASSQEEGPQIYYGYTF; CDR3 DNA: TGTGCCAGCAGCCAAGAGGAGGGACCGCAAATTTACTATGGCTACACCTTC
J gene: TRBJ1-6; clone size: NA; V gene: TRBV11-3; D gene: TRBD1; CDR3 length: 15; CDR3 protein: CASSLRTGGNSPLHF; CDR3 DNA: TGTGCCAGCAGCTTACGGACAGGGGGAAATTCACCCCTCCACTTT
J gene: TRBJ2-1; clone size: once; V gene: TRBV11-3; D gene: TRBD2; CDR3 length: 17; CDR3 protein: CASSASGLAGGQNEQFF; CDR3 DNA: TGTGCCAGCAGCGCCTCGGGACTAGCGGGGGGGCAGAATGAGCAGTTCTTC
J gene: TRBJ1-6; clone size: NA; V gene: TRBV7-9; D gene: NA; CDR3 length: 16; CDR3 protein: CASSPLWGEANSPLHF; CDR3 DNA: TGTGCCAGCAGCCCTCTATGGGGGGAAGCTAATTCACCCCTCCACTTT
J gene: TRBJ2-5; clone size: once; V gene: TRBV5-1; D gene: TRBD1; CDR3 length: 17; CDR3 protein: CASSYPRTGRYQETQYF; CDR3 DNA: TGCGCCAGCAGCTACCCTCGGACAGGGCGGTACCAAGAGACCCAGTACTTC
J gene: TRBJ2-1; clone size: once; V gene: TRBV2; D gene: NA; CDR3 length: 11; CDR3 protein: CASSEGVEQFF; CDR3 DNA: TGTGCCAGCAGTGAAGGGGTTGAGCAGTTCTTC
J gene: TRBJ2-7; clone size: NA; V gene: TRBV7-6; D gene: TRBD2; CDR3 length: 15; CDR3 protein: CASSPSGGPSYEQYF; CDR3 DNA: TGTGCCAGCAGCCCTAGCGGAGGCCCTTCCTACGAGCAGTACTTC
J gene: TRBJ1-4; clone size: NA; V gene: TRBV7-8; D gene: NA; CDR3 length: 16; CDR3 protein: CASSLTRGRRGEKLFF; CDR3 DNA: TGTGCCAGCAGCTTAACACGGGGGCGGAGGGGTGAAAAACTGTTTTTT
J gene: TRBJ1-5; clone size: NA; V gene: TRBV7-8; D gene: NA; CDR3 length: 15; CDR3 protein: CASSLVETNNQPQHF; CDR3 DNA: TGTGCCAGCAGCTTAGTTGAGACAAACAATCAGCCCCAGCATTTT
J gene: TRBJ1-4; clone size: NA; V gene: TRBV9; D gene: NA; CDR3 length: 15; CDR3 protein: CASSVGTGRGEKLFF; CDR3 DNA: TGTGCCAGCAGCGTAGGAACAGGGAGAGGAGAAAAACTGTTTTTT
J gene: TRBJ2-1; clone size: once; V gene: TRBV27; D gene: NA; CDR3 length: 16; CDR3 protein: CASSLASGSSYNEQFF; CDR3 DNA: TGTGCCAGCAGTTTAGCGAGCGGGTCATCCTACAATGAGCAGTTCTTC
J gene: TRBJ2-7; clone size: few; V gene: TRBV7-8; D gene: NA; CDR3 length: 16; CDR3 protein: CASSLDGVGRLAEQYF; CDR3 DNA: TGTGCCAGCAGCTTAGATGGCGTGGGGAGGCTTGCCGAGCAGTACTTC
J gene: TRBJ1-3; clone size: once; V gene: TRBV19; D gene: NA; CDR3 length: 14; CDR3 protein: CASSIGGTGNTIYF; CDR3 DNA: TGTGCCAGTAGTATAGGAGGGACTGGAAACACCATATATTTT
J gene: TRBJ2-2; clone size: medium-sized; V gene: TRBV5-1; D gene: TRBD2; CDR3 length: 18; CDR3 protein: CASSLFGLAGVGTGELFF; CDR3 DNA: TGCGCCAGCAGCTTGTTCGGACTAGCGGGGGTTGGTACCGGGGAGCTGTTTTTT
J gene: TRBJ2-5; clone size: NA; V gene: TRBV27; D gene: TRBD2; CDR3 length: 13; CDR3 protein: CASSPTSEETQYF; CDR3 DNA: TGTGCCAGCAGTCCGACTAGCGAAGAGACCCAGTACTTC
J gene: TRBJ1-1; clone size: NA; V gene: TRBV27; D gene: NA; CDR3 length: 16; CDR3 protein: CASSPPLTGAGTEAFF; CDR3 DNA: TGTGCCAGCAGTCCCCCCCTTACAGGAGCTGGGACTGAAGCTTTCTTT
J gene: TRBJ2-1; clone size: NA; V gene: TRBV2; D gene: TRBD1; CDR3 length: 16; CDR3 protein: CASSEATGSSYNEQFF; CDR3 DNA: TGTGCCAGCAGCGAAGCGACAGGGAGCTCCTACAATGAGCAGTTCTTC
J gene: TRBJ1-1; clone size: few; V gene: TRBV7-9; D gene: TRBD1; CDR3 length: 14; CDR3 protein: CASSRTGMNTEAFF; CDR3 DNA: TGTGCCAGCAGCCGGACAGGGATGAACACTGAAGCTTTCTTT